The clone carrying this T cell receptor beta chain was counted only a few times. This specimen belongs to a study of cytomegalovirus exposure and HLA in healthy donors. 60 Vbeta and 13 Jbeta primers were used in PCR. Libraries were prepared by immunoSEQ multiplex PCR; TCRdb keeps only in-frame clonotypes and omits some of them. The sample includes about 110,000 clones, 76% of them seen just once. The CDR3 extends over 17 amino acids. V lost 1 base to trimming and J lost 2 bases, with 16 bases between them. CDR1 is SGHKS and CDR2 is YYEKEE in the germline V gene (reference sequence). Healthy people donating bone marrow made up the donors.

The source is a man aged 30 to 45 in good health and CMV-seropositive. The chain employs TRBV5-5 and TRBJ1-3; the D is unclear. The sample consisted of PBMCs. Here the CDR3 DNA reads TGTGCCAGCAGCTTGTTGTCAGGCATCCCACCTGGAAACACCATATATTTT. This encodes CASSLLSGIPPGNTIYF.